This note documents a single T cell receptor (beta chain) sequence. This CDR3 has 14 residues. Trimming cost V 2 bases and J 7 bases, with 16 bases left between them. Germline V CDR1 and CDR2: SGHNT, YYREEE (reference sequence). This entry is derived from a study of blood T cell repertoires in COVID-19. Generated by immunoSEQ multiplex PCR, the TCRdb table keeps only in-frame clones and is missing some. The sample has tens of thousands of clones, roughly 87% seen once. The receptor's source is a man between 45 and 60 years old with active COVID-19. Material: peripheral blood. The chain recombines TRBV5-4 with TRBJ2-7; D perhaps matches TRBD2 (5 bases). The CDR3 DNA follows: TGTGCCAGCAGCTTTCTCGGAGGCAGAGAGGAGCAGTACTTC. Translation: CASSFLGGREEQYF. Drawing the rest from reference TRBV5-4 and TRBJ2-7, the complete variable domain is ETGVTQSPTHLIKTRGQQVTLRCSSQSGHNTVSWYQQALGQGPQFIFQYYREEENGRGNFPPRFSGLQFPNYSSELNVNALELDDSALYLCASSFLGGREEQYFGPGTRLTVT.